The rows below give T cell receptor beta chains drawn from one sample of a study of tumor-infiltrating lymphocytes in primary liver carcinoma. TCRdb processed the multiplex PCR reads anew with MiXCR; each CDR3 protein has one entry. Among about 100,000 distinct CDR3 sequences listed, approximately 70% were seen once. Material: liver tumor tissue from sampling region 2. These receptors were obtained from a woman aged 55-69 years with primary liver carcinoma and hepatitis B virus infection. Each CDR3 is given with its conserved first and last residue. A D gene is named only where the DNA matches it firmly. The size of a clone is reported for some rows only, either as once, few or many, or as a class for expanded clones.

d_gene: .
abundance: .
j_gene: TRBJ1-1
v_gene: TRBV12-3/TRBV12-4
CDR3nt: TGTGCCAGTACCATGTTGGGCCGGGGGCACACTGAAGCTTTCTTT
CDR3aa: CASTMLGRGHTEAFF

d_gene: .
abundance: .
j_gene: TRBJ2-3
v_gene: TRBV9
CDR3nt: TGTGCCAGCAGCACTTCCGGCGGGTGGACAGATACGCAGTATTTT
CDR3aa: CASSTSGGWTDTQYF

d_gene: .
abundance: .
j_gene: TRBJ1-1
v_gene: TRBV5-4
CDR3nt: TGTGTCAGCAGCCCGCTGGTAGGGGGGGCAGGCGACACTGAAGCTTTCTTT
CDR3aa: CVSSPLVGGAGDTEAFF

d_gene: .
abundance: few
j_gene: TRBJ2-5
v_gene: TRBV29-1
CDR3nt: TGCAGTGCACCTCTTCTTGATAGAGAGACCCAGTACTTC
CDR3aa: CSAPLLDRETQYF

d_gene: .
abundance: .
j_gene: TRBJ1-5
v_gene: TRBV6-1
CDR3nt: TGCGCCAGCAGTGACAGACAGTATAGCAATCAGTCCCAGCATTTT
CDR3aa: CASSDRQYSNQSQHF

d_gene: TRBD2
abundance: .
j_gene: TRBJ2-3
v_gene: TRBV7-9
CDR3nt: TGTGCCAGCAGCCCGACTGTCTCTAGCGGGATGGCCGGTACGCAGTGTTTT
CDR3aa: CASSPTVSSGMAGTQCF

d_gene: TRBD2
abundance: .
j_gene: TRBJ2-3
v_gene: TRBV28
CDR3nt: TGTGTCAGCAGCCCAGCGGGAGGAATCACAGATACGCAGTATTTT
CDR3aa: CVSSPAGGITDTQYF

d_gene: TRBD2
abundance: many
j_gene: TRBJ2-7
v_gene: TRBV5-4
CDR3nt: TGTGCCAGCAGCCCTACTAGCGACTCTACCTACGAGCAGTACTTC
CDR3aa: CASSPTSDSTYEQYF

d_gene: .
abundance: few
j_gene: TRBJ2-7
v_gene: TRBV7-9
CDR3nt: TGTGCCAGCAGTCACGGGGGCGGCTCCTACGAGCAGTACTTC
CDR3aa: CASSHGGGSYEQYF

d_gene: .
abundance: .
j_gene: TRBJ2-4
v_gene: TRBV10-3
CDR3nt: TGTGCCATCAGTGAGAGGGGGACTTCAAAAAACATTCAGTACTTC
CDR3aa: CAISERGTSKNIQYF